These T cell receptor beta chains were read from a single sample in a study of cytomegalovirus exposure and HLA in healthy donors. The assay was immunoSEQ multiplex PCR, and TCRdb's table has in-frame clones only and misses some. The sample shows just under 95,000 clones, roughly 80% of them seen only once. Sequencing was done on a sample of PBMCs. The receptor set was obtained from a girl between 2 and 10 years old in good health and CMV-seropositive. Both conserved end residues are trimmed from each CDR3.

TRBV6-5 | ASSYAGDTQY
TRBV19 | ASNEGRDTGELF
TRBV4-3 | ASSQETGYGYT
TRBV2 | ASNRGQETQY
TRBV19 | ASSRDFRPRNEKLF
TRBV5-4 | ASSKGLSGNTIY
TRBV29-1 | SASPYSAGRQDTEAF
TRBV2 | AALGSGSSYNEQF
TRBV10-3 | AIGRPTGPSGNTIY
TRBV15 | ATSRTSGNTGELF
TRBV13 | ASSPISSGNTIY